The source of this T cell receptor beta chain is a study of vaccination effects on CD4 cells after COVID-19. CD4+ T cells were isolated after around 10 days of culture. The repertoire was sequenced with immunoSEQ multiplex PCR; TCRdb's copy has only in-frame clones and lacks some. This sample has some 36,000 clones, with around 63% found just once. J lost 4 bases, V lost 4 bases, and 7 bases had no gene match. There are 16 residues in the CDR3. Germline loops: CDR1 SGHDN, CDR2 FVKESK. A remark on this clone: The antigen is unknown.

This sequence joins TRBV14 and TRBJ2-3; TRBD2 matches at 11 bases. The sample was CD4+ T cells from PBMCs cultured without peptide, taken before COVID-19 vaccination. The receptor was derived from a human donor who received a COVID-19 vaccine. The CDR3 DNA reads TGTGCCAGCAGCCTACGACTAGCGGGAAGGGCAGATACGCAGTATTTT. Encoded protein: CASSLRLAGRADTQYF.